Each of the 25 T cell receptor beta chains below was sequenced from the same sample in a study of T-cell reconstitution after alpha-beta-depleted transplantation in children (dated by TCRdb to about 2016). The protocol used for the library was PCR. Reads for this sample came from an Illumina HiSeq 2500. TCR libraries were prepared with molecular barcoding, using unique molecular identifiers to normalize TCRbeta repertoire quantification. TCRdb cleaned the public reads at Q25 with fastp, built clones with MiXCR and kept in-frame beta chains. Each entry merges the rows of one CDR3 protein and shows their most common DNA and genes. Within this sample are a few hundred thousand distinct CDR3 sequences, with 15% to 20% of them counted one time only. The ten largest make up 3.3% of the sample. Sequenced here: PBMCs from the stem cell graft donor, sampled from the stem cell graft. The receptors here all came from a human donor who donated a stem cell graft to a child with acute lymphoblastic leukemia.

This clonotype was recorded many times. The CDR3 bases are TGCGCCAGCAGCTTTGGACAGAGCTACAATGAGCAGTTCTTC. It is translated as CASSFGQSYNEQFF. The chain carries TRBV5-1 and TRBJ2-1; possibly TRBD1 for D (6 bases). V gave up 2 bases and J gave up 3 bases, with 9 bases separating them. The CDR3 contains 14 residues. Germline CDR1 is SGHRS and CDR2 is YFSETQ.

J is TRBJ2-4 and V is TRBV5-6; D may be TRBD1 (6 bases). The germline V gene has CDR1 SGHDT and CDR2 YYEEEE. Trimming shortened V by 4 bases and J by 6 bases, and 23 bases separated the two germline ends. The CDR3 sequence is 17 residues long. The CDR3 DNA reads TGTGCCAGCAGCATAAGTCAGACAGGTCGTTTCAGAAACATTCAGTACTTC. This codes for CASSISQTGRFRNIQYF.

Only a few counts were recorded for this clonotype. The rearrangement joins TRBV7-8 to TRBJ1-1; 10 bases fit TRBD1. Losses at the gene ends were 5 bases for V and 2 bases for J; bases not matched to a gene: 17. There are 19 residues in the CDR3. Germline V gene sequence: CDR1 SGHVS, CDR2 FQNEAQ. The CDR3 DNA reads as TGTGCCAGCAGCCCAGCAGTTGACAGGGGGCGATTAGGAAACACTGAAGCTTTCTTT. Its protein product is CASSPAVDRGRLGNTEAFF.

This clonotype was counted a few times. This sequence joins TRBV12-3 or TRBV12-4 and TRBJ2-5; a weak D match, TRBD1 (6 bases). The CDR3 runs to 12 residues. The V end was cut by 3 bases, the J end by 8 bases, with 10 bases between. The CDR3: CASSFGRGTQYF. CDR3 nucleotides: TGTGCCAGCAGTTTTGGCAGGGGAACCCAGTACTTC.

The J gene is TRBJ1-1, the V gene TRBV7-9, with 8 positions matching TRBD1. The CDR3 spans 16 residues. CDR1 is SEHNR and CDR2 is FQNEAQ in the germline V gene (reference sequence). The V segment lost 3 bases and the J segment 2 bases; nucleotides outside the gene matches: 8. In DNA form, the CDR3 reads TGTGCCAGCAGCTTCCCCGGGGACAGGCAAAACACTGAAGCTTTCTTT. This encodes CASSFPGDRQNTEAFF.

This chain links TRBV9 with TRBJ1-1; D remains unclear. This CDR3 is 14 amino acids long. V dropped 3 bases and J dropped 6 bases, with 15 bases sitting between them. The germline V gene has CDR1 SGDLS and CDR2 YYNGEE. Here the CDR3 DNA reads TGTGCCAGCAGCGCCCCCATCTCGGCCCCTGAAGCTTTCTTT. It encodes CASSAPISAPEAFF.

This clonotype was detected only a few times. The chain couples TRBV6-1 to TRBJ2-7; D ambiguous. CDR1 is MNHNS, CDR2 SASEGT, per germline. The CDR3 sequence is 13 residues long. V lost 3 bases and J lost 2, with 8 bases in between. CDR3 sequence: CASSDTLAYEQYF. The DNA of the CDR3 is TGTGCCAGCAGTGACACTTTGGCCTACGAGCAGTACTTC.

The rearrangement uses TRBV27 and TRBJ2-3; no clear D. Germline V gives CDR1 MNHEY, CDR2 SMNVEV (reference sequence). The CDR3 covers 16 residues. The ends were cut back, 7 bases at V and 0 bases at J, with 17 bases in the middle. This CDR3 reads CASMWEGPTSTDTQYF. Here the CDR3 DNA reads TGTGCCAGCATGTGGGAAGGACCGACTAGCACAGATACGCAGTATTTT.

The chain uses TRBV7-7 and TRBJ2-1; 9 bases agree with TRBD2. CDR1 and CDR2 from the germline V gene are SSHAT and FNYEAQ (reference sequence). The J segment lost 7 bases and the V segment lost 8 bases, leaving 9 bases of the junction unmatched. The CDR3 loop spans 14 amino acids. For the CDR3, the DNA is TGTGCCAGCTCTACTATAGCGGGAGTAAATGAGCAGTTCTTC. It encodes CASSTIAGVNEQFF. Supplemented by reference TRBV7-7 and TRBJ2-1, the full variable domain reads GAGVSQSPRYKVTKRGQDVTLRCDPISSHATLYWYQQALGQGPEFLTYFNYEAQPDKSGLPSDRFSAERPEGSISTLTIQRTEQRDSAMYRCASSTIAGVNEQFFGPGTRLTVL.

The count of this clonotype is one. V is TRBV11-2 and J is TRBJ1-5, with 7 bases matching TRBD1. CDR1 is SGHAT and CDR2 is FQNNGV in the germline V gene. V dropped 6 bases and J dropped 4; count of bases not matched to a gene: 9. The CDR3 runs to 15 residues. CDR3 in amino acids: CASRGRQGRNQPQHF. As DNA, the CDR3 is TGTGCCAGCAGGGGAAGACAGGGACGGAATCAGCCCCAGCATTTT.

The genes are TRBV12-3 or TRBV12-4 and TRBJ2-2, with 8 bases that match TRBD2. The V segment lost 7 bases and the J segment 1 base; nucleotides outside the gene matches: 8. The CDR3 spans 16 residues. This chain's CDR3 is CASTLGLAGNTGELFF. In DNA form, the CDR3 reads TGTGCCAGCACCCTAGGGCTAGCGGGGAACACCGGGGAGCTGTTTTTT.

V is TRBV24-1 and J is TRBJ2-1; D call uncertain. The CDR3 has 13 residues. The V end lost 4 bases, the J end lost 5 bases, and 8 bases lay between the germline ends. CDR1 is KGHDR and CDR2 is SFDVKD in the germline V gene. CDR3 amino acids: CATSEGLHNEQFF. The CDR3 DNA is TGTGCCACCAGTGAGGGGTTACACAATGAGCAGTTCTTC.

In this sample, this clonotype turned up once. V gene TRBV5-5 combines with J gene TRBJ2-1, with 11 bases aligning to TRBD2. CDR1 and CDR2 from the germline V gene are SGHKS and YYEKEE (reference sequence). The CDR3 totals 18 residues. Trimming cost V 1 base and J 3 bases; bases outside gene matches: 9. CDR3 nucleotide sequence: TGTGCCAGCAGCTTGACCCCAGGGACTAGCGGAAACTACAATGAGCAGTTCTTC. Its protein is CASSLTPGTSGNYNEQFF. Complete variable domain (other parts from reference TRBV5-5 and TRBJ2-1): DAGVTQSPTHLIKTRGQQVTLRCSPISGHKSVSWYQQVLGQGPQFIFQYYEKEERGRGNFPDRFSARQFPNYSSELNVNALLLGDSALYLCASSLTPGTSGNYNEQFFGPGTRLTVL.

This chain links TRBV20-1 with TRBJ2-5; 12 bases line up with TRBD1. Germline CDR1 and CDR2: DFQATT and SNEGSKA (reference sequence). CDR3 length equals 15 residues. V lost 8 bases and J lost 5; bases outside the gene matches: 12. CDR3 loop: CSPGQGAMNSETQYF. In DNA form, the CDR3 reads TGCAGTCCGGGACAGGGGGCGATGAACAGTGAGACCCAGTACTTC.

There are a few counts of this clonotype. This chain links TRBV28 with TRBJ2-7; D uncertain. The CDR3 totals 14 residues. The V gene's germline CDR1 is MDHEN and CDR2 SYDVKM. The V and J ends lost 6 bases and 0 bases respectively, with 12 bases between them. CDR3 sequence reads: CASRITVSSYEQYF. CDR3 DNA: TGTGCCAGCAGAATCACCGTCAGCTCCTACGAGCAGTACTTC.

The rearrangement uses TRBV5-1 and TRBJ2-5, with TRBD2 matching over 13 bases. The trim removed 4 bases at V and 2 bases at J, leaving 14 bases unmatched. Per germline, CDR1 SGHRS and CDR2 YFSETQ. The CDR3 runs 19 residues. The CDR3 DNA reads TGCGCCAGCAGCGAGAGACTAGCGGGAGGTCCTCCTAATCAAGAGACCCAGTACTTC. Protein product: CASSERLAGGPPNQETQYF. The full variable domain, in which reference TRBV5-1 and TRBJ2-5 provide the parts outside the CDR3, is KAGVTQTPRYLIKTRGQQVTLSCSPISGHRSVSWYQQTPGQGLQFLFEYFSETQRNKGNFPGRFSGRQFSNSRSEMNVSTLELGDSALYLCASSERLAGGPPNQETQYFGPGTRLLVL.

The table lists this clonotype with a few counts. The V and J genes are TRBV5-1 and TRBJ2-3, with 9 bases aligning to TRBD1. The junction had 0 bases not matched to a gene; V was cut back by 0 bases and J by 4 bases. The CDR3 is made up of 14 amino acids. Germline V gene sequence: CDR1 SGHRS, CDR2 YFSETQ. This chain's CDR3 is CASSLGTGADTQYF. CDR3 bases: TGCGCCAGCAGCTTGGGGACAGGGGCAGATACGCAGTATTTT.

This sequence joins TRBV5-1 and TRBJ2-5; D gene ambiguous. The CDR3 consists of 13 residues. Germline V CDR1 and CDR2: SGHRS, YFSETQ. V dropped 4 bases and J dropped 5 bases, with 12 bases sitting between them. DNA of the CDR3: TGCGCCAGCAGCCGATGGGTAGGGGAGACCCAGTACTTC. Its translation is CASSRWVGETQYF.

For the CDR3, the DNA is TGCGCCAGCAGCTTGTGGGGGACAGGGGTCTACGAGGAGACCCAGTACTTC. Its translation: CASSLWGTGVYEETQYF. The chain combines TRBV5-1 with TRBJ2-5, with TRBD1 identical over 10 bases. CDR1 is SGHRS, CDR2 YFSETQ, per germline. The V gene end was trimmed by 1 base and the J gene end by 5 bases; junction bases not matched to a gene: 11. The CDR3 is 17 residues long.

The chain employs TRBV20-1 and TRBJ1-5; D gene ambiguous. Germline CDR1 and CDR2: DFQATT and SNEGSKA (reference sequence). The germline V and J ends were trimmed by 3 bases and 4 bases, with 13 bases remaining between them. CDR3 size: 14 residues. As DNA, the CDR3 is TGCAGTGCTAGGGATGGAAATGTTAATCAGCCCCAGCATTTT. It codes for CSARDGNVNQPQHF.

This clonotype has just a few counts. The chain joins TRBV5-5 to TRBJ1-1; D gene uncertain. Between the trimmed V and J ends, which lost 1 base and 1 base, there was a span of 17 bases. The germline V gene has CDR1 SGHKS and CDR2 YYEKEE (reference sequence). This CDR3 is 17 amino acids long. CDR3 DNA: TGTGCCAGCAGCTTGATATTTGTTAGGGATAAGAACACTGAAGCTTTCTTT. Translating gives CASSLIFVRDKNTEAFF.

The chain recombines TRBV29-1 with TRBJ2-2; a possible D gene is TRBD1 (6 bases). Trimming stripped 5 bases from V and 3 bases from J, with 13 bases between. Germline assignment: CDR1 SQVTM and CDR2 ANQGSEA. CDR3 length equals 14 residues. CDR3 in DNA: TGCAGCGTTTATAAGACAGGAGACACCGGGGAGCTGTTTTTT. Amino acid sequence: CSVYKTGDTGELFF.

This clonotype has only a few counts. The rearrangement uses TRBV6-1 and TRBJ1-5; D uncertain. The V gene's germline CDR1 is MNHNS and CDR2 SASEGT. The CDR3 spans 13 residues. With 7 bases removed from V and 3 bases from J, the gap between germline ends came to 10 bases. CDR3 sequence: CASKPGYNQPQHF. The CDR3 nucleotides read TGTGCCAGCAAGCCGGGATACAATCAGCCCCAGCATTTT.

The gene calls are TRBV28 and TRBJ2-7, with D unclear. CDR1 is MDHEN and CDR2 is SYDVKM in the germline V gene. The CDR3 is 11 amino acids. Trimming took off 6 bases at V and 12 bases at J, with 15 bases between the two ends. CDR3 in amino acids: CASRGSIMWYF. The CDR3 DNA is TGTGCCAGCAGGGGTTCGATAATGTGGTACTTC.

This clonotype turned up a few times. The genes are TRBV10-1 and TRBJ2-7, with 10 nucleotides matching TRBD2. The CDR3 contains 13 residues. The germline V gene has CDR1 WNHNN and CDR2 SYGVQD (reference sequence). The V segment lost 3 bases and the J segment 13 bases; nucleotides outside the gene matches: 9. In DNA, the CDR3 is TGCGCCAGCAGTGAAACAGCGGGAGGGAGGCGATACTTC. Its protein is CASSETAGGRRYF.